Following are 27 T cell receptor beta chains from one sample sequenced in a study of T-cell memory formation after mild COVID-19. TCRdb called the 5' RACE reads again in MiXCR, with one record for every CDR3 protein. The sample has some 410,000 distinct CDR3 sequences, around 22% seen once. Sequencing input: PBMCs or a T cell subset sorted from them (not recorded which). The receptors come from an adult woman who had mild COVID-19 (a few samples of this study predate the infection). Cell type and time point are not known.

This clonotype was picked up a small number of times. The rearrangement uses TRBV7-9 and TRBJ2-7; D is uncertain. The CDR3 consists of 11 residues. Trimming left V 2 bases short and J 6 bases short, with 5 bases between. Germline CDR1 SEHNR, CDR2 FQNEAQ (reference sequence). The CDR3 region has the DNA TGTGCCAGCAGCTTATTTTCCGAGCAGTACTTC. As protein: CASSLFSEQYF.

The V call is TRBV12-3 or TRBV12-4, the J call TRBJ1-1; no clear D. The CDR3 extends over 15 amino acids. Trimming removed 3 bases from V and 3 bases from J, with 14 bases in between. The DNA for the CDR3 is TGTGCCAGCAGTTTGACGGATCTGGAGGACACTGAAGCTTTCTTT. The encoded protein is CASSLTDLEDTEAFF.

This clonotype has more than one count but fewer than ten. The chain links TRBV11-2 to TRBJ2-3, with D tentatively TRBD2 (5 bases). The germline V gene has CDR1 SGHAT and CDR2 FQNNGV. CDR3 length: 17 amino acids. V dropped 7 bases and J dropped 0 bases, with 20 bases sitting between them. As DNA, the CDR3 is TGTGCCAGCAACCCTCTTTCGGGGATTGTTAGCACAGATACGCAGTATTTT. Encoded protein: CASNPLSGIVSTDTQYF.

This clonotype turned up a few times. The CDR3 spells CSAREGQFFPEAFF. The CDR3 DNA reads as TGCAGTGCTAGAGAAGGACAGTTCTTCCCTGAAGCTTTCTTT. The chain has TRBV20-1 and TRBJ1-1; possible D gene TRBD1, 6 bases. Germline CDR1 and CDR2: DFQATT and SNEGSKA (reference sequence). Trimming shortened V by 0 bases and J by 6 bases, and 14 bases separated the two germline ends. The CDR3 covers 14 residues.

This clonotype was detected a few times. Written as DNA, the CDR3 is TGTGCCAGCAGCCGGTTAGCGGGGGGCTTCTACAATGAGCAGTTCTTC. This sequence encodes CASSRLAGGFYNEQFF. The chain carries TRBV3-1 and TRBJ2-1; 10 bases agree with TRBD2. Germline V gene sequence: CDR1 LGHDT, CDR2 YNNKEL (reference sequence). V trimming: 4 bases; J trimming: 3 bases; junction bases outside the gene matches: 6. This CDR3 is 16 amino acids long.

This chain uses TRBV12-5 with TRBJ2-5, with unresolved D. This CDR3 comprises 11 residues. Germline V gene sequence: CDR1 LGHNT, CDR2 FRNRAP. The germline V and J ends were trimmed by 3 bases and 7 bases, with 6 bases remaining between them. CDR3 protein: CASGFSGTQYF. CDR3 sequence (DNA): TGTGCTAGTGGTTTTTCAGGGACCCAGTACTTC.

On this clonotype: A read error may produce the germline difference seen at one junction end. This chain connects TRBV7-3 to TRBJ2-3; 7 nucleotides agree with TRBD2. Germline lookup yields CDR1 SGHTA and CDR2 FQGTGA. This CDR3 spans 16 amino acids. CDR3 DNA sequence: TGTGCCAGCGGCTTAGGTCTAGCGGCGGGCACAGATACGCAGTATTTT. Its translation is CASGLGLAAGTDTQYF.

Here the CDR3 DNA reads TGCGCCAGCAGCCCTGACAGGCCCCGCGGCTATGGCTACACCTTC. This encodes CASSPDRPRGYGYTF. The chain employs TRBV5-1 and TRBJ1-2; D is perhaps TRBD1 (6 bases). With 4 bases removed from V and 4 bases from J, the gap between germline ends came to 17 bases. This CDR3 comprises 15 residues. Looked up from germline, CDR1 is SGHRS and CDR2 is YFSETQ.

CDR3 region: CASSSRDRDTGELFF. In DNA form, the CDR3 reads TGTGCCAGCAGTTCCCGGGACAGGGACACCGGGGAGCTGTTTTTT. The chain employs TRBV27 and TRBJ2-2; 9 bases are a match to TRBD1. The germline V gene encodes CDR1 MNHEY and CDR2 SMNVEV (reference sequence). The CDR3 is 15 amino acids. J gave up 3 bases and V 4 bases, and 3 bases lay outside the gene matches.

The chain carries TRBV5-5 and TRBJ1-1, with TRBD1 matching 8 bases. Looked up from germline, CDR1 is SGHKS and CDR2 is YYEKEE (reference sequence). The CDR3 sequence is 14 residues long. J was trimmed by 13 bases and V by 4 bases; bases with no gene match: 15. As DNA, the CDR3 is TGTGCCAGCAGCCTGGACAGGGCGCGCGTTCGGGGTTTCTTT. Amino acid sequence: CASSLDRARVRGFF.

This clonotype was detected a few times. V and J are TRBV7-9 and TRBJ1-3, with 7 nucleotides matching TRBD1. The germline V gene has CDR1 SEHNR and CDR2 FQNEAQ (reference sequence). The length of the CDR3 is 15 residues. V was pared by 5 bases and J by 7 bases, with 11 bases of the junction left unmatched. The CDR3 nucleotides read TGTGCCAGCAGCCAGTGGCCCAGGGGGTCCAACACCATATATTTT. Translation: CASSQWPRGSNTIYF.

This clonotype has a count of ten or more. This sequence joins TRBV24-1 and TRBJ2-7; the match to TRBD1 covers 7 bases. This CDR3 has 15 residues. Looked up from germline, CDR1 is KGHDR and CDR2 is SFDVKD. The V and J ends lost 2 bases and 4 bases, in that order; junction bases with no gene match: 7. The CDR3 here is CATSDSGTARYEQYF. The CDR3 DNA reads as TGTGCCACCAGTGATTCCGGGACAGCACGGTACGAGCAGTACTTC.

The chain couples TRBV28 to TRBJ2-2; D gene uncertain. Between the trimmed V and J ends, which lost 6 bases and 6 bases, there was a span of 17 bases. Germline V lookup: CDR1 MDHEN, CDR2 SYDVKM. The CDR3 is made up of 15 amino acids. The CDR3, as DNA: TGTGCCAGCAGCTCCCAAAGGGCCCCGTCCGGGGAGCTGTTTTTT. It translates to CASSSQRAPSGELFF.

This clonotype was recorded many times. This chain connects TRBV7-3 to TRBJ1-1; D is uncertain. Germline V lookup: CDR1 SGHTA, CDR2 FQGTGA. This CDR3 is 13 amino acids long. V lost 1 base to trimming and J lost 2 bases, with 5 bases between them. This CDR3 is CASSLSVNTEAFF. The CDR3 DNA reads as TGTGCCAGCAGCTTAAGTGTTAACACTGAAGCTTTCTTT.

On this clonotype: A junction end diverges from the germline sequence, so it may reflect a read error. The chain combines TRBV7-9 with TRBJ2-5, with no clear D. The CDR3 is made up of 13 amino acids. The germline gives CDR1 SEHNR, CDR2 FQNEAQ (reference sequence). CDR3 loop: CASSVAIWETQYF. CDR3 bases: TGTGCCAGCAGCGTAGCCATTTGGGAGACCCAGTACTTC.

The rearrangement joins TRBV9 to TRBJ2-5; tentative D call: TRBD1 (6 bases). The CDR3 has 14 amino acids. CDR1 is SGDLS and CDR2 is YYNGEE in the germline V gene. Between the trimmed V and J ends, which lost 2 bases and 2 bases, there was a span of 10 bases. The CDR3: CASSVGQTQETQYF. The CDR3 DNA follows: TGTGCCAGCAGCGTCGGACAGACTCAAGAGACCCAGTACTTC.

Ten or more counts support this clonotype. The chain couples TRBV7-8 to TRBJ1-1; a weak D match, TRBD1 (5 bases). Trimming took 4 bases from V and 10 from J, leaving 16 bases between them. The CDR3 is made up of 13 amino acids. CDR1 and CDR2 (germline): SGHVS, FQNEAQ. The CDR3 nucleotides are TGTGCCAGCAGCTCGCAGGGAGGGGTAGGAGCTTTCTTT. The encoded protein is CASSSQGGVGAFF.

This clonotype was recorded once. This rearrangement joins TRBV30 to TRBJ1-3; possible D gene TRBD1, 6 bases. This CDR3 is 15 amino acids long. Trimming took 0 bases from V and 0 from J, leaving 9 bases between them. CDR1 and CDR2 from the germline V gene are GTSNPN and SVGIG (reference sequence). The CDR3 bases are TGTGCCTGGAGTGTAGGACAGAGCTCTGGAAACACCATATATTTT. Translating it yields CAWSVGQSSGNTIYF.

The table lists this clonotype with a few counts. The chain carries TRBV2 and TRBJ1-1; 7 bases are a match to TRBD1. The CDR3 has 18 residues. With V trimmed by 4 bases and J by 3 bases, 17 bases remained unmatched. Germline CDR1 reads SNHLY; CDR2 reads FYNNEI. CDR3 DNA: TGTGCCAGCAGTGGAAGAAGACAGGGAGGGGAACGGGACACTGAAGCTTTCTTT. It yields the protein CASSGRRQGGERDTEAFF.

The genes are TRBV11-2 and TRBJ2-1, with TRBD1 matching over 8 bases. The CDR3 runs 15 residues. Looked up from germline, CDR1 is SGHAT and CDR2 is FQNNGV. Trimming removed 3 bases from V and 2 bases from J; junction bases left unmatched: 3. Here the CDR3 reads CASSFDRGTYNEQFF. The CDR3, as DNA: TGTGCCAGCAGCTTCGACAGGGGAACCTACAATGAGCAGTTCTTC.

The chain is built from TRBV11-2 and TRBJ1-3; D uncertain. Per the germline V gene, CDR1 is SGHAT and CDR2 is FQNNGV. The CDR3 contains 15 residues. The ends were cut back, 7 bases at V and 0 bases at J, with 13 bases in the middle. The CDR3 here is CASTLGPSSGNTIYF. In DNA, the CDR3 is TGTGCCAGCACCCTCGGGCCTAGCTCTGGAAACACCATATATTTT. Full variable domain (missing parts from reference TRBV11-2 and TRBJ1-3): EAGVAQSPRYKIIEKRQSVAFWCNPISGHATLYWYQQILGQGPKLLIQFQNNGVVDDSQLPKDRFSAERLKGVDSTLKIQPAKLEDSAVYLCASTLGPSSGNTIYFGEGSWLTVV.

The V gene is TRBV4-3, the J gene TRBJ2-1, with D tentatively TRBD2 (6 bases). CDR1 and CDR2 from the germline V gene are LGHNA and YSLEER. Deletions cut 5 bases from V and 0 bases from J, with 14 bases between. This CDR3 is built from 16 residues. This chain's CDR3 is CASSDLAPSSYNEQFF. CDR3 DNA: TGCGCCAGCAGCGATCTAGCGCCCAGCTCCTACAATGAGCAGTTCTTC.

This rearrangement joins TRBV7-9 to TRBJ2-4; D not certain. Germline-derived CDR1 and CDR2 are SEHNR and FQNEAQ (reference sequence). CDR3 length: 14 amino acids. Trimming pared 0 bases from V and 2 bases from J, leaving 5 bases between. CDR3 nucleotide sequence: TGTGCCAGCAGCTTAGCAGGGACCAAAAACATTCAGTACTTC. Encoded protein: CASSLAGTKNIQYF.

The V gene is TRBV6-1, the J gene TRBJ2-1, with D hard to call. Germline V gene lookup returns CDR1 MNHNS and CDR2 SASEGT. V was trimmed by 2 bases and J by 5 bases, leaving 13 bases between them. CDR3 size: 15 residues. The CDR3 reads CASSEPLLGNNEQFF. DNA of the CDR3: TGTGCCAGCAGTGAACCCCTCCTGGGGAACAATGAGCAGTTCTTC.

The chain's CDR3 is CSVVDSYNEQFF. The CDR3 DNA follows: TGCAGCGTTGTAGATAGCTACAATGAGCAGTTCTTC. This rearrangement joins TRBV29-1 to TRBJ2-1, with D unresolved. The CDR3 extends over 12 amino acids. Germline lookup yields CDR1 SQVTM and CDR2 ANQGSEA. V was trimmed by 4 bases and J by 3 bases, leaving 7 bases between them.

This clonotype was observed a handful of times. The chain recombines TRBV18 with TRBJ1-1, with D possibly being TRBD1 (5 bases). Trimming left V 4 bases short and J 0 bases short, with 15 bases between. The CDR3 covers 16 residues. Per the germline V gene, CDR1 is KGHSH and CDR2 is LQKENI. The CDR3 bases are TGTGCCAGCTCACGAACCGGGGGGGGATTGAACACTGAAGCTTTCTTT. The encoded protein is CASSRTGGGLNTEAFF.

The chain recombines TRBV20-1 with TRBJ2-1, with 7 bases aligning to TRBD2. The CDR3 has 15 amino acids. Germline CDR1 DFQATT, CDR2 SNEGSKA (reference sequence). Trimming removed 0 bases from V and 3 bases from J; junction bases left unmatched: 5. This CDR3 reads CSARDRGLNYNEQFF. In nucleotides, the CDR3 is TGCAGTGCTAGAGATCGGGGACTAAACTACAATGAGCAGTTCTTC.